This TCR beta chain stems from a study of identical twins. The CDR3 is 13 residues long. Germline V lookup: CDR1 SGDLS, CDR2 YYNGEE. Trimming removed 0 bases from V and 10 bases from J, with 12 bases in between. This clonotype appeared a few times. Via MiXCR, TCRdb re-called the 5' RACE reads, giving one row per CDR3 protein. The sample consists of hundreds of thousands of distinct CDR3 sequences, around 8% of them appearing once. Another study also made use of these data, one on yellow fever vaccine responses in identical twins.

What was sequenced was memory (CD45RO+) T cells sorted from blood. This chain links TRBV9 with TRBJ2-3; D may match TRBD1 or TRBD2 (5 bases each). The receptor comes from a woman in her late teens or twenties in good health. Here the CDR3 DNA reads TGTGCCAGCAGCGTAGATGGGGGTAAGGCGCAGTATTTT. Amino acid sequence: CASSVDGGKAQYF.